This T cell receptor (beta chain) was sequenced during a study of T cell responses to AZD1222 COVID-19 vaccine. The overall study: Second-dose intervals of approximately 4 or approximately 12 weeks were pooled.

Data came from immunoSEQ multiplex PCR; TCRdb stores just in-frame clones and leaves some out. The sample lists more than 75,000 clones; about 88% were seen once. As regards this clone: Its antigen is not identified.

The V gene's germline CDR1 is SGDLS and CDR2 YYNGEE. The CDR3 is made up of 15 amino acids. With 4 bases clipped from V and 2 bases from J, the junction kept 8 bases outside the gene matches. Findings and caveats of the study: Most donors were white British, females outnumbered males, and clonal diversity was possibly underestimated. Spike was spanned by vaccine-associated CD4 TCRs, with dominance at 160-218 and 743-854.

The sequencing here drew on peripheral blood, taken on day 0 of AZD1222 vaccination. The genes are TRBV9 and TRBJ1-2, with TRBD1 identical over 7 bases. This clonotype was sampled from an adult in good health. CDR3 region: CASSPRQGGNYGYTF. The CDR3 nucleotides are TGTGCCAGCAGCCCCCGACAGGGAGGGAACTATGGCTACACCTTC.